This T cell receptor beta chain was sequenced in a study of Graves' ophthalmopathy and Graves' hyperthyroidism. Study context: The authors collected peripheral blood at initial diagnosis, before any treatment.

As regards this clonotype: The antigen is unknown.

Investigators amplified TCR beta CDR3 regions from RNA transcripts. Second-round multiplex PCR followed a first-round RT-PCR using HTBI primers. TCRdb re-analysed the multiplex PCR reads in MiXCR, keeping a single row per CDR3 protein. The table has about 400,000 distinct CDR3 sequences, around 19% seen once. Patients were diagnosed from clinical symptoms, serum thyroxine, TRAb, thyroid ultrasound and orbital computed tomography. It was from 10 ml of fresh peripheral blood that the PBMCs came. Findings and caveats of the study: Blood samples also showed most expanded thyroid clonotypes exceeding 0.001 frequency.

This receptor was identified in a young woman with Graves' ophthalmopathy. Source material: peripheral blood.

The CDR3 sequence is CSATPGGQETQYF. CDR3 coding DNA: TGCAGTGCTACCCCGGGAGGGCAAGAGACCCAGTACTTC. J is TRBJ2-5 and V is TRBV20-1; 8 bases are a match to TRBD2. Germline lookup yields CDR1 DFQATT and CDR2 SNEGSKA (reference sequence). This CDR3 has 13 amino acids. J gave up 2 bases and V 4 bases, and 3 bases lay outside the gene matches.